The entry below describes one TCR beta chain. It was with 60 Vbeta and 13 Jbeta primers that the PCR ran. Clones were read by immunoSEQ multiplex PCR, and TCRdb kept only the in-frame ones, dropping some. The top ten hold 2% to 2.5% of the sample, which has about 110,000 clones, 81% seen once. The sample belongs to a study of cytomegalovirus exposure and HLA in healthy donors. V lost 2 bases, J lost 11 bases, and 12 bases stayed unmatched. The germline gives CDR1 LNHNV, CDR2 YYDKDF (reference sequence). The CDR3 has 15 residues. Material: PBMCs. The clonotype comes from a young man in good health and CMV-seronegative. J is TRBJ1-1 and V is TRBV15; 9 positions agree with TRBD1. CDR3 coding DNA: TGTGCCACCAGCAGATTCCAGACAGGGGGTCTTGAGGCTTTCTTT. It is translated as CATSRFQTGGLEAFF.